The 16 T cell receptor beta chains reported below all come from one sample, sequenced in a study of cytomegalovirus exposure and HLA in healthy donors. Amplification used 60 Vbeta primers and 13 Jbeta primers. Profiling relied on immunoSEQ multiplex PCR, and the TCRdb table lists in-frame clones only, not all of them. The sample includes roughly 180,000 clones, approximately 81% of them seen just once. The sequenced sample consisted of PBMCs. All receptors come from a woman aged 18-29 years in good health and CMV-seropositive.

V is TRBV9 and J is TRBJ1-6; TRBD1 is a possible D gene (5 bases). This CDR3 region has 15 residues. The V and J ends lost 4 bases and 9 bases respectively, with 17 bases between them. Germline V gene lookup returns CDR1 SGDLS and CDR2 YYNGEE. Written as DNA, the CDR3 is TGTGCCAGCAGCCCGACAGAATCGTGGGGTTCACCCCTCCACTTT. The encoded protein is CASSPTESWGSPLHF.

CDR3 amino acids: CASSQSLGANYGYTF. CDR3 DNA sequence: TGCGCCAGCAGCCAATCGCTGGGGGCCAACTATGGCTACACCTTC. The chain has TRBV4-3 and TRBJ1-2; maybe TRBD1 (6 bases). Germline V gene lookup returns CDR1 LGHNA and CDR2 YSLEER. V was cut by 2 bases and J by 2 bases, with 12 bases left in between. This CDR3 spans 15 amino acids.

The genes are TRBV2 and TRBJ2-1; 7 nucleotides align to TRBD1. Germline loops: CDR1 SNHLY, CDR2 FYNNEI. The CDR3 is 17 residues long. V shed 0 bases, J shed 3 bases, and the junction held 8 bases outside the gene matches. The CDR3 loop is CASSEARRTGDYNEQFF. The CDR3 coding sequence is TGTGCCAGCAGTGAAGCCCGCAGGACAGGCGACTACAATGAGCAGTTCTTC.

This clone occurred a few times. J is TRBJ1-2 and V is TRBV13; D gene uncertain. This CDR3 spans 13 amino acids. Germline V gives CDR1 PRHDT, CDR2 FYEKMQ (reference sequence). V lost 2 bases to trimming and J lost 5 bases, with 9 bases between them. Written as DNA, the CDR3 is TGTGCCAGCAGCTTATACAGTTCTTATGGCTACACCTTC. Encoded protein: CASSLYSSYGYTF.

This clone was counted only a few times. The chain links TRBV2 to TRBJ1-1; 8 bases align to TRBD1. Germline CDR1 is SNHLY and CDR2 is FYNNEI. The CDR3 covers 14 residues. The V segment lost 6 bases and the J segment 4 bases; nucleotides outside the gene matches: 7. The CDR3 nucleotides are TGTGCCAGCAGCGGACAGGGCGCCGTCACTGAAGCTTTCTTT. This gives the protein CASSGQGAVTEAFF.

J is TRBJ1-2 and V is TRBV30; 8 nucleotides align to TRBD1. The CDR3 length is 14 residues. CDR1 is GTSNPN, CDR2 SVGIG, per germline (reference sequence). Trimming cost V 0 bases and J 7 bases; bases outside gene matches: 7. As DNA, the CDR3 is TGTGCCTGGAGTGTCCAGGGGGCTTTAGGTGGCTACACCTTC. It is translated as CAWSVQGALGGYTF.

Notes on this clone: The sample carries other DNA sequences with the same CDR3. The V gene is TRBV4-2, the J gene TRBJ1-6; D is possibly TRBD1 (6 bases). The CDR3 has 14 residues. Trimming pared 1 base from V and 7 bases from J, leaving 8 bases between. CDR1 LGHNA and CDR2 YNFKEQ come from the germline V gene. CDR3 in DNA: TGTGCCAGCAGCCAAGGACAGGAGAATTCACCCCTCCACTTT. Its translation: CASSQGQENSPLHF.

This chain links TRBV27 with TRBJ2-2; 8 positions agree with TRBD2. CDR3 length: 14 residues. Trimming removed 5 bases from V and 6 bases from J; junction bases left unmatched: 5. Germline V CDR1 and CDR2: MNHEY, SMNVEV (reference sequence). This chain's CDR3 is CASSPGGGPGELFF. CDR3 coding DNA: TGTGCCAGCAGTCCCGGGGGGGGACCCGGGGAGCTGTTTTTT.

The V gene is TRBV2, the J gene TRBJ1-6; D remains ambiguous. The V gene lost 6 bases and the J gene lost 10 bases, with 13 bases spanning the gap. This CDR3 has 13 amino acids. Germline lookup yields CDR1 SNHLY and CDR2 FYNNEI. CDR3 residues: CASRGDLPSPLHF. The CDR3 DNA reads TGTGCCAGCAGGGGAGACCTTCCCTCACCCCTCCACTTT.

J is TRBJ1-5 and V is TRBV6-5; D ambiguous. Deletions cut 5 bases from V and 7 bases from J, with 15 bases between. Germline CDR1 MNHEY, CDR2 SVGAGI. The CDR3 is 14 amino acids. The CDR3 here is CASSLTEGGQPQHF. In DNA form, the CDR3 reads TGTGCCAGCAGTCTAACGGAGGGTGGGCAGCCCCAGCATTTT.

This chain joins TRBV29-1 and TRBJ2-2, with TRBD2 matching 7 bases. V lost 6 bases, J lost 5 bases, and 6 bases stayed unmatched. Germline CDR1 SQVTM, CDR2 ANQGSEA. The length of the CDR3 is 13 residues. The CDR3 loop reads CSVGGRGTGELFF. The DNA for the CDR3 is TGCAGCGTCGGGGGGAGGGGAACCGGGGAGCTGTTTTTT.

The chain recombines TRBV28 with TRBJ2-1, with TRBD2 matching 9 bases. The V segment lost 3 bases and the J segment 7 bases; nucleotides outside the gene matches: 7. The CDR3 extends over 15 amino acids. Germline values: CDR1 MDHEN, CDR2 SYDVKM. In DNA form, the CDR3 reads TGTGCCAGCAGTTTGGCGGGGGGGCAAAGGAATGAGCAGTTCTTC. Protein: CASSLAGGQRNEQFF.

The CDR3 protein is CASSPRRGGGGRGVSDTQYF. The CDR3 DNA reads TGTGCCAGCAGCCCTCGTAGAGGGGGGGGTGGGCGGGGGGTATCAGATACGCAGTATTTT. The gene calls are TRBV9 and TRBJ2-3, with TRBD2 matching 8 bases. V was clipped by 4 bases and J by 4 bases; unmatched bases: 23. Germline lookup yields CDR1 SGDLS and CDR2 YYNGEE. The CDR3 is 20 residues long.

The gene calls are TRBV6-1 and TRBJ2-3; no reliable D call. V gave up 5 bases and J gave up 1 base, with 10 bases separating them. CDR1 MNHNS and CDR2 SASEGT come from the germline V gene. CDR3 length: 14 residues. The CDR3 sequence: CASSHYRRTDTQYF. The CDR3 DNA is TGTGCCAGCAGTCACTATCGACGCACAGATACGCAGTATTTT.

The chain is built from TRBV27 and TRBJ1-5; TRBD1 agrees at 8 bases. The junction had 9 bases not matched to a gene; V was cut back by 3 bases and J by 5 bases. There are 16 residues in the CDR3. Germline V gene sequence: CDR1 MNHEY, CDR2 SMNVEV (reference sequence). The CDR3 coding sequence is TGTGCCAGCAGTTTGGGCGGACAGGGTCGTCATCAGCCCCAGCATTTT. Amino acids: CASSLGGQGRHQPQHF.

The chain links TRBV27 to TRBJ2-7; D is perhaps TRBD1 (6 bases). The CDR3 length is 13 residues. CDR1 is MNHEY, CDR2 SMNVEV, per germline (reference sequence). Trimming removed 2 bases at V and 5 bases at J, with 10 bases between. The CDR3 coding sequence is TGTGCCAGCAGTTTAGGGGGCAGGAACGAGCAGTACTTC. Translating it yields CASSLGGRNEQYF.